This T cell receptor (beta chain) was obtained from a study of cytomegalovirus exposure and HLA in healthy donors. Study-level background: Unique TCRs from HLA-typed donors, approximately 80 million of them, were held in an early data release. Of the donors genotyped, approximately 430 in all, 75% to 85% fell in the Caucasian-associated ancestry cluster. Findings and limits, study-wide: Presence/absence comparisons presumed near-even sequencing depth among donors.

As regards this clone: No antigen is known for it.

The PCR was carried out with 60 Vbeta primers and 13 Jbeta primers. Method: immunoSEQ multiplex PCR; TCRdb's copy keeps in-frame clones and lacks some. The table has around 150,000 clones, roughly 62% seen once. CDR1 is SGHTA and CDR2 is FQGNSA in the germline V gene. The CDR3 is 17 residues long. Trimming removed 3 bases from V and 7 bases from J, with 22 bases in between. Input material: PBMCs. The sequence was obtained from a male donor in good health and CMV-seronegative. V is TRBV7-2 and J is TRBJ1-3, with D possibly matching TRBD1 (6 bases). The CDR3 reads CASSFRAGVGARNTIYF. The CDR3 DNA sequence: TGTGCCAGCAGCTTTAGGGCAGGGGTGGGGGCGCGGAACACCATATATTTT.